One and the same sample provided the 24 T cell receptor beta chains below, sequenced in a study of siplizumab effects on memory and regulatory T cells. Sequenced by immunoSEQ multiplex PCR; TCRdb stores in-frame clones only, minus some. The sample yields 100,000 or so clones, 90% to 95% seen once. Sequences were obtained from Tregs sorted from blood. The receptors shown here come from a human donor in good health.

The chain carries TRBV6-5 and TRBJ2-7; 12 nucleotides agree with TRBD2. This CDR3 comprises 13 residues. With 7 bases clipped from V and 5 bases from J, the junction kept 3 bases outside the gene matches. CDR1 and CDR2 (germline): MNHEY, SVGAGI. DNA for the CDR3: TGTGCCAGCACCAGACTAGCGGGAGACGAGCAGTACTTC. Its protein product is CASTRLAGDEQYF.

The chain recombines TRBV5-6 with TRBJ2-3, with D possibly matching TRBD2 (5 bases). With 4 bases removed from V and 2 bases from J, the gap between germline ends came to 20 bases. The CDR3 covers 17 residues. CDR1 and CDR2 from the germline V gene are SGHDT and YYEEEE. The CDR3 loop is CASSPSRLSLFTDTQYF. The CDR3, as DNA: TGTGCCAGCAGCCCAAGCCGACTAAGCCTTTTCACAGATACGCAGTATTTT.

Details on this clone: The junction departs from the called germline gene at one end, perhaps through a read error. This chain uses TRBV6-1 with TRBJ2-7; TRBD1 matches at 7 bases. Germline-derived CDR1 and CDR2 are MNHNS and SASEGT. The length of the CDR3 is 15 residues. Here the CDR3 reads CASGAGTAYSYEQCF. The CDR3, as DNA: TGTGCCAGCGGGGCCGGGACAGCGTACTCCTACGAGCAGTGCTTC.

The chain carries TRBV11-2 and TRBJ2-5, with 7 bases aligning to TRBD1. Trimming took 1 base from V and 5 from J; bases not matched to a gene: 16. Germline CDR1 and CDR2: SGHAT and FQNNGV. The CDR3 is 18 amino acids. Here the CDR3 reads CASSLVLSGQALRETQYF. CDR3 nucleotides: TGTGCCAGCAGCTTAGTTTTATCTGGACAGGCTCTGCGGGAGACCCAGTACTTC.

The chain links TRBV21-1 to TRBJ1-2. TRBV21-1 is noted as a pseudogene. This CDR3 contains 14 residues. CDR3 sequence (DNA): TGTGCCAGCAGCAGGTCAGGAGCTAACTATGGCTACACCTTC. Residues: CASSRSGANYGYTF.

This clone appeared once. The rearrangement joins TRBV27 to TRBJ2-7; either TRBD1 or TRBD2 may fit D (5 bases each). The CDR3 has 14 residues. Deletions cut 2 bases from V and 6 bases from J, with 14 bases between. CDR1 and CDR2 from the germline V gene are MNHEY and SMNVEV (reference sequence). The CDR3 coding sequence is TGTGCCAGCAGTTTAGGGACGCATGCAAGCGAGCAGTACTTC. It translates to CASSLGTHASEQYF.

This chain connects TRBV18 to TRBJ2-5; 9 nucleotides line up with TRBD1. Per the germline V gene, CDR1 is KGHSH and CDR2 is LQKENI. CDR3 length equals 14 residues. V lost 6 bases and J lost 5; bases outside the gene matches: 7. This CDR3 reads CASSPGTGFETQYF. In nucleotides, the CDR3 is TGTGCCAGCTCCCCCGGGACAGGGTTTGAGACCCAGTACTTC.

The chain recombines TRBV18 with TRBJ2-5; TRBD1 matches 9 bases. CDR1 is KGHSH and CDR2 is LQKENI in the germline V gene. The CDR3 has 15 amino acids. J lost 5 bases, V lost 2 bases, and 6 bases had no gene match. The CDR3 coding sequence is TGTGCCAGCTCACCAGGGACAGGGTACCCCGAGACCCAGTACTTC. Translation: CASSPGTGYPETQYF. The whole variable domain, remainder taken from reference TRBV18 and TRBJ2-5, is NAGVMQNPRHLVRRRGQEARLRCSPMKGHSHVYWYRQLPEEGLKFMVYLQKENIIDESGMPKERFSAEFPKEGPSILRIQQVVRGDSAAYFCASSPGTGYPETQYFGPGTRLLVL.

This chain joins TRBV10-3 and TRBJ2-3; no clear D gene. V dropped 6 bases and J dropped 6 bases, with 16 bases sitting between them. Germline V CDR1 and CDR2: ENHRY, SYGVKD. The CDR3 consists of 14 residues. CDR3 in amino acids: CAIREQRPKDTQYF. CDR3 sequence (DNA): TGTGCCATCAGGGAACAGAGGCCCAAGGATACGCAGTATTTT.

V gene TRBV28 combines with J gene TRBJ2-7; D is possibly TRBD2 (5 bases). The germline V and J ends were trimmed by 6 bases and 2 bases, with 17 bases remaining between them. The CDR3 has 15 residues. Looked up from germline, CDR1 is MDHEN and CDR2 is SYDVKM. The DNA of the CDR3 is TGTGCCAGCAGCCCCATGACGGGAACGACCTACGAGCAGTACTTC. This gives the protein CASSPMTGTTYEQYF.

The chain links TRBV10-1 to TRBJ2-7; 7 bases are a match to TRBD1. Germline V gene data show CDR1 as WNHNN and CDR2 as SYGVQD (reference sequence). The CDR3 is made up of 18 amino acids. With V trimmed by 4 bases and J by 5 bases, 20 bases remained unmatched. The CDR3 DNA reads TGCGCCAGCAGTGCATATTTCGGGACAGAGCTTGGGTTCCACGAGCAGTACTTC. This translates into CASSAYFGTELGFHEQYF.

V and J are TRBV5-1 and TRBJ2-3; 9 bases are a match to TRBD2. The CDR3 contains 19 residues. V gave up 4 bases and J gave up 0 bases; unmatched junction bases: 15. In germline, CDR1 is SGHRS, CDR2 YFSETQ. The DNA for the CDR3 is TGCGCCAGCAGCGCGGGACTAGCCTTCGTAGGGGTTAGCACAGATACGCAGTATTTT. Translated: CASSAGLAFVGVSTDTQYF.

The chain carries TRBV4-1 and TRBJ2-3, with 7 bases aligning to TRBD2. The germline CDR1 and CDR2 sequences are MGHRA and YSYEKL. Germline trimming cut 4 bases from V and 2 bases from J; bases unmatched to any gene: 6. The CDR3 has 15 amino acids. The DNA for the CDR3 is TGCGCCAGCAGCCCACTAGCGTTCAACACAGATACGCAGTATTTT. Amino acid sequence: CASSPLAFNTDTQYF.

This chain connects TRBV30 to TRBJ2-2, with unresolved D. CDR1 is GTSNPN and CDR2 is SVGIG in the germline V gene (reference sequence). The CDR3 is 12 residues long. Deletions cut 0 bases from V and 5 bases from J, with 4 bases between. The CDR3 loop reads CAWSVRTGELFF. CDR3 DNA: TGTGCCTGGAGTGTAAGGACCGGGGAGCTGTTTTTT.

The chain employs TRBV27 and TRBJ2-7; D is unclear. Germline CDR1 MNHEY, CDR2 SMNVEV (reference sequence). The CDR3 has 14 amino acids. The ends were cut back, 4 bases at V and 6 bases at J, with 16 bases in the middle. CDR3 region: CASSSGPGMSEQYF. The DNA for the CDR3 is TGTGCCAGCAGTTCCGGTCCAGGTATGAGCGAGCAGTACTTC.

This clone was detected once. The chain couples TRBV30 to TRBJ2-7; 9 nucleotides align to TRBD2. The CDR3 totals 12 residues. CDR1 and CDR2 (germline): GTSNPN, SVGIG (reference sequence). The V gene end was trimmed by 4 bases and the J gene end by 7 bases; junction bases not matched to a gene: 5. CDR3 sequence: CAWTSGKGEQYF. The CDR3 bases are TGTGCCTGGACTAGCGGGAAAGGGGAGCAGTACTTC.

V is TRBV5-8 and J is TRBJ2-5; D gene uncertain. Germline CDR1 is SGHTS and CDR2 is YDEGEE. The V gene lost 1 base and the J gene lost 5 bases, with 12 bases spanning the gap. CDR3 length: 14 residues. The CDR3 is CASSLLSRMETQYF. The CDR3 coding sequence is TGTGCCAGCAGCTTGTTGTCTAGGATGGAGACCCAGTACTTC.

This clone was observed a single time. The chain combines TRBV29-1 with TRBJ1-2; no firm D call. Trimming left V 4 bases short and J 7 bases short, with 16 bases between. The CDR3 is 13 residues long. Per the germline V gene, CDR1 is SQVTM and CDR2 is ANQGSEA. This CDR3 is CSVGGSSWGGYTF. In nucleotides, the CDR3 is TGCAGCGTTGGCGGCAGTAGCTGGGGTGGCTACACCTTC. Filled out from reference TRBV29-1 and TRBJ1-2, the complete variable domain reads SAVISQKPSRDICQRGTSLTIQCQVDSQVTMMFWYRQQPGQSLTLIATANQGSEATYESGFVIDKFPISRPNLTFSTLTVSNMSPEDSSIYLCSVGGSSWGGYTFGSGTRLTVV.

The rearrangement uses TRBV18 and TRBJ1-3; no clear D. Germline V CDR1 and CDR2: KGHSH, LQKENI. Trimming shortened V by 0 bases and J by 4 bases, and 13 bases separated the two germline ends. The CDR3 spans 16 residues. The chain's CDR3 is CASSPPVVGVGNTIYF. CDR3 nucleotide sequence: TGTGCCAGCTCACCACCGGTTGTCGGGGTAGGAAACACCATATATTTT.

The chain recombines TRBV7-9 with TRBJ2-7, with a possible D match to TRBD1 (6 bases). V dropped 8 bases and J dropped 4 bases, with 9 bases sitting between them. This CDR3 region has 11 residues. Germline CDR1 SEHNR, CDR2 FQNEAQ (reference sequence). This CDR3 is CASGGLYEQYF. CDR3 bases: TGTGCCAGCGGGGGCTTATACGAGCAGTACTTC.

The chain carries TRBV5-1 and TRBJ2-7; TRBD1 is a possible D gene (6 bases). The V gene's germline CDR1 is SGHRS and CDR2 YFSETQ. The CDR3 loop spans 15 amino acids. The V gene lost 4 bases and the J gene lost 0 bases, with 14 bases spanning the gap. The CDR3 DNA reads TGCGCCAGCAGCACGAGCAGGGGTTACTCCTACGAGCAGTACTTC. As protein: CASSTSRGYSYEQYF.

J is TRBJ2-3 and V is TRBV5-1; 7 bases map to TRBD2. Looked up from germline, CDR1 is SGHRS and CDR2 is YFSETQ. Trimming at V came to 5 bases and at J to 0 bases, leaving 3 bases not matched to a gene. The CDR3 has 14 residues. CDR3 sequence reads: CASRGRESTDTQYF. CDR3 nucleotide sequence: TGCGCCAGCAGGGGGCGGGAGAGCACAGATACGCAGTATTTT.

V gene TRBV5-6 combines with J gene TRBJ2-7; D unresolved. The CDR3 covers 12 residues. V was clipped by 3 bases and J by 9 bases, with 13 bases between them. Germline-derived CDR1 and CDR2 are SGHDT and YYEEEE. The CDR3 region is CASSSDFSRQYF. For the CDR3, the DNA is TGTGCCAGCAGCTCTGATTTTTCTCGGCAGTACTTC.

The chain recombines TRBV7-9 with TRBJ2-2; the match to TRBD2 covers 11 bases. Germline V gene lookup returns CDR1 SEHNR and CDR2 FQNEAQ (reference sequence). The CDR3 has 18 amino acids. Trimming cost V 2 bases and J 4 bases; bases outside gene matches: 9. The CDR3 protein is CASSLLNSSGRSTGELFF. In DNA form, the CDR3 reads TGTGCCAGCAGCTTACTGAATTCTAGCGGGAGGAGCACCGGGGAGCTGTTTTTT.